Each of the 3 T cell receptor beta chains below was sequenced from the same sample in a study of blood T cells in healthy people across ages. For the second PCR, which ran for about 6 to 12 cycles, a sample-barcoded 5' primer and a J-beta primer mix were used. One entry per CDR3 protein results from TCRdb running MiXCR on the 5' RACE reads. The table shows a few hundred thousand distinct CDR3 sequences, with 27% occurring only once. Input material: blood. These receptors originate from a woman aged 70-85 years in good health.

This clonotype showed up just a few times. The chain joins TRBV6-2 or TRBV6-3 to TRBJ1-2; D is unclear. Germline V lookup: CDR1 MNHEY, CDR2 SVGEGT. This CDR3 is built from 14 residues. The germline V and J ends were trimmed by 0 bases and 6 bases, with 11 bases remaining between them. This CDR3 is CASSYSGSRHGYTF. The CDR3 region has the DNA TGTGCCAGCAGTTACTCGGGATCTCGCCATGGCTACACCTTC.

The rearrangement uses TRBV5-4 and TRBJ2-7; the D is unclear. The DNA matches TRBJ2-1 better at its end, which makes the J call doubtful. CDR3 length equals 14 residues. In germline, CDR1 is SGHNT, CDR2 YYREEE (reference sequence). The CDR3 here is CASSLRYTVGEQFF. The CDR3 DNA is TGTGCCAGCAGCTTGAGGTATACGGTGGGTGAGCAGTTCTTC.

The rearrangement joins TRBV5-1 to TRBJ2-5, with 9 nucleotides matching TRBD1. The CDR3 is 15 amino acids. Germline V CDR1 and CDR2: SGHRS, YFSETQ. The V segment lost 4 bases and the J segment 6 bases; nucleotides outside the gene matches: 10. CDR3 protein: CASSPQRDREKTQYF. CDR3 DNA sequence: TGCGCCAGCAGCCCCCAACGGGACAGGGAAAAGACCCAGTACTTC.